Sequencing of this TCR beta chain was carried out in a study of identical twins. General observations from the study: The authors drew conclusions from cross-sectional statistical analysis rather than following the same donors. When twins shared out-of-frame alpha sequences, those sequences had excess low generation probability.

Note on this clonotype: Its matching antigen is unknown. The junction differs from germline at one of its ends, possibly a read error.

Healthy Caucasians, and only they, were the donors. It was template switching that added a universal primer site, and there were unique molecular identifiers on the cDNA. TCRdb used MiXCR to reprocess the 5' RACE reads, holding one entry per CDR3 protein. The sample carries 1.5 million to 2 million distinct CDR3 sequences, less than 35% recorded once. The CDR3 covers 15 residues. The rearrangement uses TRBV12-3 or TRBV12-4 and TRBJ2-5; 8 nucleotides align to TRBD1. The receptor was isolated from a newborn girl in good health. Sequenced input: cord blood. The CDR3 sequence is CAGSPGGPRTLQQYF. The CDR3 DNA reads as TGTGCCGGCAGTCCAGGGGGCCCGAGAACATTGCAGCAGTACTTC.